This entry lists 8 T cell receptor beta chains sequenced from one sample in a study of cytomegalovirus exposure and HLA in healthy donors. A multiplex PCR was run with 60 Vbeta primers and 13 Jbeta primers. The protocol was immunoSEQ multiplex PCR, while the TCRdb copy is restricted to in-frame clones and leaves out a portion. Seen here are 100,000 to 150,000 clones, around 80% observed once, and the top ten hold less than 0.25%. The sequenced sample was PBMCs. The receptors derive from a man aged 45 to 65 in good health and CMV-seronegative.

A single count supports this clone. The DNA for the CDR3 is TGTGCCAGCAGCAAAGATCTAGGGTGCGGGACTACCGGTACCGGGGAGCTGTTTTTT. Its translation: CASSKDLGCGTTGTGELFF. V and J are TRBV21-1 and TRBJ2-2; TRBD2 is the table's D call and was not checked against the DNA. TRBV21-1 is classified as a pseudogene. The CDR3 has 19 amino acids.

This clone was seen a single time. The V gene is TRBV5-6, the J gene TRBJ2-1, with D maybe TRBD1 (6 bases). The CDR3 runs to 16 residues. The germline V gene encodes CDR1 SGHDT and CDR2 YYEEEE. Trimming took 6 bases from V and 6 from J, leaving 22 bases between them. The CDR3 region is CASTPQGSTGPNEQFF. CDR3 in DNA: TGTGCCAGCACACCCCAGGGGAGCACGGGGCCCAATGAGCAGTTCTTC.

The V call is TRBV2, the J call TRBJ1-2; the D gene is possibly TRBD1 (6 bases). Germline lookup yields CDR1 SNHLY and CDR2 FYNNEI. The CDR3 runs 12 residues. Trimming cost V 9 bases and J 8 bases, with 16 bases left between them. CDR3 coding DNA: TGTGCCAGGATCAGGGGTGGGTGGGGCTACACCTTC. Amino acids: CARIRGGWGYTF.

CDR3 sequence (DNA): TGTGCCAGCCACTTAAGGGACACGAACCTCTACGAGCAGTACTTC. It codes for CASHLRDTNLYEQYF. V is TRBV11-2 and J is TRBJ2-7; D is possibly TRBD1 (6 bases). Germline lookup yields CDR1 SGHAT and CDR2 FQNNGV. The CDR3 totals 15 residues. V lost 8 bases and J lost 3, with 20 bases in between.

J is TRBJ2-2 and V is TRBV6-4; weak D call: TRBD1 (5 bases). V gave up 0 bases and J gave up 0 bases, with 5 bases separating them. CDR3 length equals 15 residues. Germline assignment: CDR1 MRHNA and CDR2 SNTAGT. The CDR3 region is CASSDSGANTGELFF. The DNA of the CDR3 is TGTGCCAGCAGTGACTCAGGGGCGAACACCGGGGAGCTGTTTTTT.

As regards this clone: The junction departs from the called germline gene at one end, perhaps through a read error. The V gene is TRBV15, the J gene TRBJ2-3, with 8 bases aligning to TRBD1. Looked up from germline, CDR1 is LNHNV and CDR2 is YYDKDF (reference sequence). CDR3 size: 15 residues. The CDR3 region has the DNA TGTGCCACCTGCAGGAGGACAGGGCGCACAGATACGCAGTATTTT. Its translation is CATCRRTGRTDTQYF.

The V call is TRBV5-1, the J call TRBJ1-3, with D unclear. This CDR3 spans 15 amino acids. V lost 4 bases to trimming and J lost 3 bases, with 14 bases between them. Germline CDR1 and CDR2: SGHRS and YFSETQ. The CDR3 protein is CASSAINPRGNTIYF. CDR3 coding DNA: TGCGCCAGCAGCGCGATTAACCCGCGTGGAAACACCATATATTTT. Looking up the rest from reference TRBV5-1 and TRBJ1-3 gives the full variable domain: KAGVTQTPRYLIKTRGQQVTLSCSPISGHRSVSWYQQTPGQGLQFLFEYFSETQRNKGNFPGRFSGRQFSNSRSEMNVSTLELGDSALYLCASSAINPRGNTIYFGEGSWLTVV.

This clone was detected only once. The chain combines TRBV28 with TRBJ1-2, with D perhaps matching TRBD1 (6 bases). CDR3 length: 16 amino acids. Trimming removed 6 bases at V and 0 bases at J, with 17 bases between. Looked up from germline, CDR1 is MDHEN and CDR2 is SYDVKM. The DNA of the CDR3 is TGTGCCAGCAGACCTACAGGGTTTGGGACTAACTATGGCTACACCTTC. Residues: CASRPTGFGTNYGYTF.